This T cell receptor beta chain was captured by sequencing in a study of cytomegalovirus exposure and HLA in healthy donors. The study ran its PCR with 60 Vbeta and 13 Jbeta primers. TCRdb's table, derived via immunoSEQ multiplex PCR, lists solely in-frame clones and lacks some. The profile shows about 75,000 clones, 75% to 85% of them singletons. Trimming took off 1 base at V and 1 base at J, with 6 bases between the two ends. Germline values: CDR1 LGHNT, CDR2 FRNRAP. CDR3 length: 14 residues. Sequencing was performed on PBMCs. The sequence was collected from a man between 65 and 85 years old in good health and CMV-seropositive. The chain uses TRBV12-5 and TRBJ2-3, with unresolved D. The CDR3 bases are TGTGCTAGTGGTTTGGGATTAGGCACAGATACGCAGTATTTT. This sequence encodes CASGLGLGTDTQYF.